One sample yielded the 10 T cell receptor beta chains listed below, sequenced in a study of blood T cell repertoires in COVID-19. This table comes from immunoSEQ multiplex PCR, and its TCRdb copy is limited to in-frame clones, with some not included. This sample has roughly 120,000 clones; around 78% occur once, and the top ten carry under 3%. Sequencing used peripheral blood. The receptor set was obtained from a man aged 30-40 years with acute or convalescent COVID-19.

The chain uses TRBV6-4 and TRBJ2-3; D perhaps matches TRBD1 (6 bases). The CDR3 is made up of 15 amino acids. Germline CDR1 and CDR2: MRHNA and SNTAGT. V was trimmed by 3 bases and J by 0 bases, leaving 10 bases between them. The CDR3 DNA sequence: TGTGCCAGCAGTGAACAGGGCGGTAGCACAGATACGCAGTATTTT. Its translation is CASSEQGGSTDTQYF.

The rearrangement links TRBV27 to TRBJ1-6; D unresolved. Per the germline V gene, CDR1 is MNHEY and CDR2 is SMNVEV (reference sequence). The germline V and J ends were trimmed by 5 bases and 7 bases, with 12 bases remaining between them. The CDR3 consists of 14 residues. CDR3 DNA: TGTGCCAGCAGTCAAGATCGGTGGAATTCACCCCTCCACTTT. Translating gives CASSQDRWNSPLHF.

The V and J genes are TRBV6-2 or TRBV6-3 and TRBJ2-1; 13 bases fit TRBD2. The CDR3 consists of 19 residues. Trimming took 4 bases from V and 8 from J; bases not matched to a gene: 17. Germline lookup yields CDR1 MNHEY and CDR2 SVGEGT. This CDR3 reads CASSSKHHLTSGGSDEQFF. In nucleotides, the CDR3 is TGTGCCAGCAGTTCTAAACACCATCTGACTAGCGGGGGGTCGGATGAGCAGTTCTTC.

The V gene is TRBV5-8, the J gene TRBJ2-3, with D unresolved. The germline V and J ends were trimmed by 4 bases and 4 bases, with 13 bases remaining between them. Germline CDR1 reads SGHTS; CDR2 reads YDEGEE. This CDR3 region has 14 residues. The chain's CDR3 is CASSPRGLADTQYF. The CDR3 region has the DNA TGTGCCAGCAGCCCCCGCGGTCTCGCAGATACGCAGTATTTT. Together with reference TRBV5-8 and TRBJ2-3, the CDR3 gives the full variable domain: EAGVTQSPTHLIKTRGQQATLRCSPISGHTSVYWYQQALGLGLQFLLWYDEGEERNRGNFPPRFSGRQFPNYSSELNVNALELEDSALYLCASSPRGLADTQYFGPGTRLTVL.

Of note for this clone: Germline is not matched at one junction end, which may reflect a read error. The chain employs TRBV6-1 and TRBJ1-6; 8 bases are a match to TRBD1. The CDR3 is 19 residues long. CDR1 MNHNS and CDR2 SASEGT come from the germline V gene. CDR3 DNA: TGTGCCAGCAGTGCCCAGGGGGCAATCGTCCTACAACTTAATTCACTCCTCCACTTT. Its translation: CASSAQGAIVLQLNSLLHF.

The chain has TRBV13 and TRBJ1-1; D ambiguous. CDR1 is PRHDT and CDR2 is FYEKMQ in the germline V gene (reference sequence). The CDR3 length is 14 residues. V lost 2 bases, J lost 4 bases, and 11 bases lay in between. The CDR3 is CASSLSVGTTEAFF. The CDR3 DNA follows: TGTGCCAGCAGCTTAAGTGTCGGTACCACTGAAGCTTTCTTT. The full variable domain, completed using reference TRBV13 and TRBJ1-1, is AAGVIQSPRHLIKEKRETATLKCYPIPRHDTVYWYQQGPGQDPQFLISFYEKMQSDKGSIPDRFSAQQFSDYHSELNMSSLELGDSALYFCASSLSVGTTEAFFGQGTRLTVV.

V gene TRBV5-4 combines with J gene TRBJ1-3, with D maybe TRBD1 (5 bases). The CDR3 totals 15 residues. V lost 0 bases to trimming and J lost 8 bases, with 15 bases between them. Germline V CDR1 and CDR2: SGHNT, YYREEE (reference sequence). In nucleotides, the CDR3 is TGTGCCAGCAGCTTGGGGGGCCGAACCGCGGACACCATATATTTT. Amino acids: CASSLGGRTADTIYF.

The V and J genes are TRBV27 and TRBJ1-5, with TRBD1 as a possible D gene (5 bases). The CDR3 has 12 residues. CDR1 and CDR2 from the germline V gene are MNHEY and SMNVEV (reference sequence). Trimming shortened V by 4 bases and J by 6 bases, and 7 bases separated the two germline ends. This CDR3 reads CASSSGGQPQHF. CDR3 nucleotides: TGTGCCAGCAGTTCGGGGGGTCAGCCCCAGCATTTT.

The chain joins TRBV5-1 to TRBJ1-1; 10 bases are a match to TRBD1. The CDR3 is made up of 14 amino acids. The J segment lost 8 bases and the V segment lost 4 bases, leaving 8 bases of the junction unmatched. Germline loops: CDR1 SGHRS, CDR2 YFSETQ. The CDR3 loop is CASSPLTGGSEAFF. The CDR3, as DNA: TGCGCCAGCAGCCCCTTGACAGGGGGCTCCGAAGCTTTCTTT.

The CDR3 reads CASSQETSGSRAEQYV. The CDR3 DNA is TGCGCCAGCAGCCAAGAAACTAGCGGGAGCCGGGCCGAGCAGTACGTC. J is TRBJ2-7 and V is TRBV4-1; TRBD2 matches at 11 bases. V lost 0 bases, J lost 6 bases, and 7 bases stayed unmatched. The CDR3 runs 16 residues. The germline CDR1 and CDR2 sequences are MGHRA and YSYEKL.